These 28 T cell receptor beta chains share one sample of origin, sequenced in a study of CD8 T cells in Susac syndrome. With random hexamers, 0.5 to 1 ug RNA was reverse transcribed. TCRdb used MiXCR to reprocess the immunoSEQ multiplex PCR reads, holding one entry per CDR3 protein. The table records 180,000 or so distinct CDR3 sequences, about 94% of them present only once. Sequences were obtained from CD4+ T cells from PBMCs. Receptors originate from a human donor in good health.

In DNA, the CDR3 is TGTGCCAGCAGCCGAGTCTCTAGGAGTGACGAGCAGTACTTC. Translating gives CASSRVSRSDEQYF. The genes are TRBV3-1 and TRBJ2-7; D is uncertain. Germline V gene lookup returns CDR1 LGHDT and CDR2 YNNKEL (reference sequence). This CDR3 is 14 amino acids long. V gave up 4 bases and J gave up 5 bases, with 15 bases separating them.

The V call is TRBV7-2, the J call TRBJ2-7, with 13 positions matching TRBD2. After removal of 4 bases from V and 6 bases from J, the junction contained 6 bases not matched to a gene. This CDR3 comprises 15 residues. Germline CDR1 and CDR2: SGHTA and FQGNSA. This CDR3 is CASSSTSGRASEQYF. The CDR3 DNA reads TGTGCCAGCAGCTCCACTAGCGGGAGGGCTAGCGAGCAGTACTTC.

This rearrangement joins TRBV7-9 to TRBJ2-4; D gene unclear. With 2 bases removed from V and 9 bases from J, the gap between germline ends came to 11 bases. Germline V gene lookup returns CDR1 SEHNR and CDR2 FQNEAQ (reference sequence). The CDR3 length is 13 residues. In DNA form, the CDR3 reads TGTGCCAGCAGCTTAAGGGAATCCGGCATTCAGTACTTC. Translation gives CASSLRESGIQYF.

The V call is TRBV5-1, the J call TRBJ1-2; TRBD1 matches at 7 bases. V gave up 6 bases and J gave up 4 bases; unmatched junction bases: 9. Germline V CDR1 and CDR2: SGHRS, YFSETQ. The CDR3 length is 14 residues. For the CDR3, the DNA is TGCGCCAGCACCCGGACAGGAGGCGGCTATGGCTACACCTTC. Translation gives CASTRTGGGYGYTF.

The rearrangement joins TRBV3-1 to TRBJ1-5, with 8 bases that match TRBD1. Per germline, CDR1 LGHDT and CDR2 YNNKEL (reference sequence). V shed 1 base and J 11 bases; nucleotides not matched to a gene: 4. This CDR3 contains 13 residues. The CDR3 DNA follows: TGTGCCAGCAGCCAAGGTCAGGGGGCGACCCAGCATTTT. It yields the protein CASSQGQGATQHF.

The J gene is TRBJ2-7, the V gene TRBV29-1, with unresolved D. Germline V lookup: CDR1 SQVTM, CDR2 ANQGSEA. CDR3 length: 13 residues. V lost 4 bases, J lost 0 bases, and 10 bases lay in between. In DNA, the CDR3 is TGCAGCGTTGCTCTAAGGAGCTCCTACGAGCAGTACTTC. This codes for CSVALRSSYEQYF.

The chain links TRBV2 to TRBJ1-5; maybe TRBD1 (5 bases). V was trimmed by 6 bases and J by 2 bases, leaving 11 bases between them. CDR1 SNHLY and CDR2 FYNNEI come from the germline V gene. The CDR3 sequence is 14 residues long. In nucleotides, the CDR3 is TGTGCCAGCAGCCCAGGGTGGGGCAATCAGCCCCAGCATTTT. Translating it yields CASSPGWGNQPQHF.

This clonotype was observed a few times. The chain combines TRBV7-9 with TRBJ2-1; 8 bases agree with TRBD2. This CDR3 spans 16 amino acids. V trimming: 1 base; J trimming: 4 bases; junction bases outside the gene matches: 6. Germline V lookup: CDR1 SEHNR, CDR2 FQNEAQ (reference sequence). This chain's CDR3 is CASSLGLARRYNEQFF. For the CDR3, the DNA is TGTGCCAGCAGCTTAGGACTAGCGCGGAGGTACAATGAGCAGTTCTTC.

The sample holds one count of this clonotype. The CDR3 DNA reads TGTGCCAGCAGAGCCCAGGGGGAGCTACAAGAGACCCAGTACTTC. Its translation is CASRAQGELQETQYF. The rearrangement uses TRBV6-5 and TRBJ2-5; 7 bases are shared with TRBD1. This CDR3 is 15 amino acids long. From germline, CDR1 is MNHEY and CDR2 SVGAGI. V was clipped by 6 bases and J by 2 bases; unmatched bases: 9.

The chain is built from TRBV15 and TRBJ2-5; TRBD1 or TRBD2 may be the D gene (5 bases each). The CDR3 is 12 amino acids. Trimming cost V 8 bases and J 3 bases, with 10 bases left between them. CDR1 LNHNV and CDR2 YYDKDF come from the germline V gene (reference sequence). The CDR3 protein is CATQGRKETQYF. The CDR3 DNA reads TGTGCCACCCAGGGACGGAAAGAGACCCAGTACTTC. Based on the CDR3 plus reference TRBV15 and TRBJ2-5, the full variable domain is DAMVIQNPRYQVTQFGKPVTLSCSQTLNHNVMYWYQQKSSQAPKLLFHYYDKDFNNEADTPDNFQSRRPNTSFCFLDIRSPGLGDTAMYLCATQGRKETQYFGPGTRLLVL.

There are a few counts of this clonotype. The chain is built from TRBV25-1 and TRBJ2-3; 13 bases are shared with TRBD2. This CDR3 has 16 amino acids. Germline-derived CDR1 and CDR2 are MGHDK and SYGVNS. Trimming took 5 bases from V and 4 from J; bases not matched to a gene: 6. This CDR3 reads CASSTRLAGGPDTQYF. In DNA form, the CDR3 reads TGTGCCAGCAGTACTAGACTAGCGGGAGGTCCAGATACGCAGTATTTT.

This chain joins TRBV29-1 and TRBJ2-1, with 8 bases that match TRBD2. Germline assignment: CDR1 SQVTM and CDR2 ANQGSEA. Trimming removed 4 bases from V and 0 bases from J; junction bases left unmatched: 8. The CDR3 totals 16 residues. This CDR3 reads CSVGGTRMNSYNEQFF. CDR3 bases: TGCAGCGTTGGGGGGACTAGAATGAACTCCTACAATGAGCAGTTCTTC.

V is TRBV12-3 or TRBV12-4 and J is TRBJ2-3; no clear D gene. This CDR3 is 14 amino acids long. V was clipped by 5 bases and J by 1 base, with 10 bases between them. This CDR3 is CASSPRRGTDTQYF. CDR3 nucleotides: TGTGCCAGCAGTCCCCGAAGGGGCACAGATACGCAGTATTTT.

The J gene is TRBJ1-4, the V gene TRBV29-1, with D unclear. V shed 6 bases and J shed 5 bases, with 7 bases lying between them. The germline gives CDR1 SQVTM, CDR2 ANQGSEA. The CDR3 has 11 residues. For the CDR3, the DNA is TGCAGCGTCCGGCACAATGAAAAACTGTTTTTT. Its translation: CSVRHNEKLFF.

The J gene is TRBJ2-7, the V gene TRBV25-1; TRBD1 matches at 9 bases. The ends lost 5 bases at V and 3 bases at J; junction bases unmatched: 5. The CDR3 has 14 amino acids. Germline CDR1 and CDR2: MGHDK and SYGVNS. CDR3 nucleotides: TGTGCCAGCAGTTGGACAGGGGTTGGCTACGAGCAGTACTTC. This codes for CASSWTGVGYEQYF.

V gene TRBV6-2 or TRBV6-3 combines with J gene TRBJ2-3; D gene unclear. V shed 5 bases and J shed 2 bases, with 8 bases lying between them. The CDR3 runs to 13 residues. CDR1 and CDR2 (germline): MNHEY, SVGEGT. The CDR3 DNA sequence: TGTGCCAGCAGTACGGCCCTCACAGATACGCAGTATTTT. This translates into CASSTALTDTQYF.

The chain combines TRBV18 with TRBJ2-3; D may be TRBD2 (6 bases). This CDR3 has 15 amino acids. Germline CDR1 KGHSH, CDR2 LQKENI. With 3 bases removed from V and 6 bases from J, the gap between germline ends came to 16 bases. CDR3 protein: CASSPSSDGGDTQYF. CDR3 in DNA: TGTGCCAGCTCACCGTCTAGCGACGGCGGGGATACGCAGTATTTT. The full variable domain, its missing parts supplied by reference TRBV18 and TRBJ2-3, is NAGVMQNPRHLVRRRGQEARLRCSPMKGHSHVYWYRQLPEEGLKFMVYLQKENIIDESGMPKERFSAEFPKEGPSILRIQQVVRGDSAAYFCASSPSSDGGDTQYFGPGTRLTVL.

CDR3 residues: CSATRQVGVSNQPQHF. The DNA of the CDR3 is TGCAGTGCTACACGCCAGGTGGGGGTCAGCAATCAGCCCCAGCATTTT. This chain uses TRBV20-1 with TRBJ1-5, with a weak D call TRBD1 (5 bases). CDR1 is DFQATT and CDR2 is SNEGSKA in the germline V gene (reference sequence). The CDR3 consists of 16 residues. V dropped 4 bases and J dropped 1 base, with 17 bases sitting between them.

The rearrangement joins TRBV9 to TRBJ2-7; D is unresolved. The CDR3 runs 13 residues. The V gene's germline CDR1 is SGDLS and CDR2 YYNGEE. V gave up 0 bases and J gave up 6 bases, with 10 bases separating them. The CDR3 loop is CASSVVIQGEQYF. The CDR3 DNA sequence: TGTGCCAGCAGCGTAGTCATCCAAGGCGAGCAGTACTTC.

The chain combines TRBV4-3 with TRBJ1-1, with D unresolved. CDR3 length equals 14 residues. Germline V gives CDR1 LGHNA, CDR2 YSLEER. The germline V and J ends were trimmed by 1 base and 1 base, with 7 bases remaining between them. The CDR3 DNA sequence: TGCGCCAGCAGCCAAGTGGGGAAGAACACTGAAGCTTTCTTT. Protein product: CASSQVGKNTEAFF.

J is TRBJ2-6 and V is TRBV30; unclear D gene. The ends were cut back, 4 bases at V and 0 bases at J, with 19 bases in the middle. This CDR3 is 18 amino acids long. The germline V gene has CDR1 GTSNPN and CDR2 SVGIG (reference sequence). The DNA of the CDR3 is TGTGCCTGGAATGGCTCCCCTACCGCTGTCTCTGGGGCCAACGTCCTGACTTTC. Protein: CAWNGSPTAVSGANVLTF.

This clonotype occurred once. The J gene is TRBJ2-3, the V gene TRBV14; D is perhaps TRBD1 or TRBD2 (5 bases each). The ends were cut back, 1 base at V and 6 bases at J, with 14 bases in the middle. The CDR3 has 15 amino acids. Germline V lookup: CDR1 SGHDN, CDR2 FVKESK. The CDR3 DNA sequence: TGTGCCAGCAGCCAAGGGGCACGAGGGGTGGATACGCAGTATTTT. This codes for CASSQGARGVDTQYF.

The count of this clonotype is one. This chain joins TRBV6-2 or TRBV6-3 and TRBJ2-1; 7 bases map to TRBD1. CDR3 length: 15 amino acids. Germline assignment: CDR1 MNHEY and CDR2 SVGEGT. The junction had 18 bases not matched to a gene; V was cut back by 6 bases and J by 13 bases. The CDR3 DNA reads TGTGCCAGCAGCTACGGGGACAGTGACCCTCGGGCTCAGTTCTTC. It encodes CASSYGDSDPRAQFF.

The chain employs TRBV29-1 and TRBJ1-1, with TRBD1 matching 7 bases. The CDR3 is 13 amino acids. The trim removed 6 bases at V and 8 bases at J, leaving 12 bases unmatched. In germline, CDR1 is SQVTM, CDR2 ANQGSEA. The CDR3 DNA follows: TGCAGCGTATTGACAGGGAGAGCATCCGAAGCTTTCTTT. It is translated as CSVLTGRASEAFF.

V and J are TRBV7-8 and TRBJ1-2; no definite D call. Trimming stripped 5 bases from V and 0 bases from J, with 13 bases between. In germline, CDR1 is SGHVS, CDR2 FQNEAQ. The CDR3 has 15 residues. This CDR3 reads CASSHRTEANYGYTF. CDR3 DNA sequence: TGTGCCAGCAGCCACCGGACGGAAGCTAACTATGGCTACACCTTC.

This clonotype was seen a few times. The V gene is TRBV20-1, the J gene TRBJ1-5; tentatively, D is TRBD1 (6 bases). From germline, CDR1 is DFQATT and CDR2 SNEGSKA (reference sequence). Trimming removed 5 bases from V and 0 bases from J, with 8 bases in between. This CDR3 is built from 13 residues. Here the CDR3 reads CSAPRGSNQPQHF. The CDR3 bases are TGCAGTGCTCCCAGGGGTAGCAATCAGCCCCAGCATTTT.

CDR3 nucleotides: TGTGCCAGCAGCTTGGTGGGATTCCACGGCTACACCTTC. Translating gives CASSLVGFHGYTF. The V and J genes are TRBV5-6 and TRBJ1-2; D remains unclear. This CDR3 is built from 13 residues. V was pared by 0 bases and J by 8 bases, with 11 bases between. The V gene's germline CDR1 is SGHDT and CDR2 YYEEEE.

This chain joins TRBV27 and TRBJ2-3; D remains ambiguous. CDR1 MNHEY and CDR2 SMNVEV come from the germline V gene (reference sequence). The CDR3 is made up of 13 amino acids. With 10 bases removed from V and 2 bases from J, the gap between germline ends came to 13 bases. In DNA, the CDR3 is TGTGCCACCTCGGGCTACAACACAGATACGCAGTATTTT. Translating gives CATSGYNTDTQYF.